This TCR beta chain was recovered during a study of T cells in Graves' hyperthyroidism and ophthalmopathy. Study-level results: Blood held most thyroid clonotypes expanded above 0.001 frequency.

This clonotype was observed a handful of times. What it binds is not known. This may be a read error: a much more frequent sequence differs by one nucleotide. Calling Graves' hyperthyroidism stable meant ophthalmopathy did not progress within 18 months. The study excluded patients with uncontrolled infection, other autoimmune disease, pregnancy or lactation. TCR beta CDR3 region amplification was performed from RNA transcripts. TCR CDR3 regions were first amplified by RT-PCR with HTBI primers. A single record per CDR3 protein comes from TCRdb applying MiXCR to the multiplex PCR reads. The table records around 540,000 distinct CDR3 sequences, around 45% of them present only once. Sample: peripheral blood or thyroid tissue (not recorded which). This sequence was found in a woman in her late teens or twenties with Graves' hyperthyroidism.

The CDR3 reads CASSLTSGIGEQYF. The CDR3 coding sequence is TGTGCCAGCAGCTTAACTAGCGGGATAGGCGAGCAGTACTTC. The J gene is TRBJ2-7, the V gene TRBV7-3; TRBD2 matches at 8 bases. From germline, CDR1 is SGHTA and CDR2 FQGTGA. This CDR3 spans 14 amino acids. Trimming at V came to 0 bases and at J to 6 bases, leaving 4 bases not matched to a gene.